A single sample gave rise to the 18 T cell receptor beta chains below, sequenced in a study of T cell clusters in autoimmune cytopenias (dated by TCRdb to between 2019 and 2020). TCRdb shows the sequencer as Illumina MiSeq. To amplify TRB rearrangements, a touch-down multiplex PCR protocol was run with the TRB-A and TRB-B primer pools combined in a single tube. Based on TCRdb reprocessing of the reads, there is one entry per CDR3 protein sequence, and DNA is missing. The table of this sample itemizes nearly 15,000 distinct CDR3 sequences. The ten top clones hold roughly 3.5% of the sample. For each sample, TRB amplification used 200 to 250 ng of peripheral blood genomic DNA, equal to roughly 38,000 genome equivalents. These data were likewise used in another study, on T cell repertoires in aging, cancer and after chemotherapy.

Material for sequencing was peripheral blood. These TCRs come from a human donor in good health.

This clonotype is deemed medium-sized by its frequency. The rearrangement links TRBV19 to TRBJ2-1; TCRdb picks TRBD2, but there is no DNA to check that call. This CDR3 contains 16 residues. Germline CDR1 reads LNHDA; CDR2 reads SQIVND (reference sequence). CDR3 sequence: CASSIASGVSYNEQFF. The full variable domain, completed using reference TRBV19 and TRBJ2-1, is DGGITQSPKYLFRKEGQNVTLSCEQNLNHDAMYWYRQDPGQGLRLIYYSQIVNDFQKGDIAEGYSVSREKKESFPLTVTSAQKNPTAFYLCASSIASGVSYNEQFFGPGTRLTVL.

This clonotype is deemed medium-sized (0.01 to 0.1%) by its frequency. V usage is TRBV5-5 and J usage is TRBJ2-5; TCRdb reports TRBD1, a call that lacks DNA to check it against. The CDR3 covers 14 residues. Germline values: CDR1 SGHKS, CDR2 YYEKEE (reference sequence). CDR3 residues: CASSLAGTVETQYF.

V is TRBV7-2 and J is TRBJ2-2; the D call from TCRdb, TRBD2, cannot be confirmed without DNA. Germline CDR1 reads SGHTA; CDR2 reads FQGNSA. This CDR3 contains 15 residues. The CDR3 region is CASSLGTSVTGELFF.

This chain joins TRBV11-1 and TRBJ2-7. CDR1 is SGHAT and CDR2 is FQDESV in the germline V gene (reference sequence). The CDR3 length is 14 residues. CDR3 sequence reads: CASSFGRRVYEQYF.

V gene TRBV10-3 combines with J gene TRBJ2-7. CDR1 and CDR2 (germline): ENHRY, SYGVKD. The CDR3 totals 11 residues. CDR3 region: CAISEVGARYF.

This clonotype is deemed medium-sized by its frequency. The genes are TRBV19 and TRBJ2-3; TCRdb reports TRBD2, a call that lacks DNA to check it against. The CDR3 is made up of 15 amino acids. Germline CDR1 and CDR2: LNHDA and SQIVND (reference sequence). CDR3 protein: CASSYTSGSADTQYF.

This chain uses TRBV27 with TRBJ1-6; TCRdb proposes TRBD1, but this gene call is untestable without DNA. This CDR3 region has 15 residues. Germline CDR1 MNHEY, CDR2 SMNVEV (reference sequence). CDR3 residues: CASSPRADYNSPLHF.

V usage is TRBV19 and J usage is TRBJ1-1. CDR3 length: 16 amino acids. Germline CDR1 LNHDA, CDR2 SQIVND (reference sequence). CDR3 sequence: CASRPRRTQGNTEAFF.

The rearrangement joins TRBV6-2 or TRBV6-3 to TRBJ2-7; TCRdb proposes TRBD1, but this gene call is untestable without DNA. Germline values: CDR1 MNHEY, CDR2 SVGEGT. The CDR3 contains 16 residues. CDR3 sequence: CASSYLQTGTDYEQYF.

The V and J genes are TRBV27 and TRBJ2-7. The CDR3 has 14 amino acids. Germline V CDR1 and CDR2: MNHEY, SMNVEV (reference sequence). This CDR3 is CASSEWGTSYEQYF.

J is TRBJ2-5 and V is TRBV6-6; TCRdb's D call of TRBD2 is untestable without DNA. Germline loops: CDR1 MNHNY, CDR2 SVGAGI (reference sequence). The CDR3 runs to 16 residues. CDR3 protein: CASSPTTSGWGETQYF.

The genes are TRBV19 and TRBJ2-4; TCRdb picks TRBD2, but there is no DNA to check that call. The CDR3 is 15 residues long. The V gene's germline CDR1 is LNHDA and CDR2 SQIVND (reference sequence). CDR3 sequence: CASSPLAVNKNIQYF.

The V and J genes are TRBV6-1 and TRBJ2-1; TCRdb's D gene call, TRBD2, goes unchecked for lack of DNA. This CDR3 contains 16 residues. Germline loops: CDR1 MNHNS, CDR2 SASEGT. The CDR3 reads CASSELSGRGFNEQFF.

CDR3: CASHFGAGKETQYF. The genes are TRBV6-2 or TRBV6-3 and TRBJ2-5; as DNA is missing, the TRBD1 call by TCRdb cannot be tested. The germline V gene encodes CDR1 MNHEY and CDR2 SVGEGT. This CDR3 contains 14 residues.

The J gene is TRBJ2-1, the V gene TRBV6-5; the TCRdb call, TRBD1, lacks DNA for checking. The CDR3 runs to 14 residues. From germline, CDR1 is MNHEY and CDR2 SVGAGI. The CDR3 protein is CASSSSGAYNEQFF.

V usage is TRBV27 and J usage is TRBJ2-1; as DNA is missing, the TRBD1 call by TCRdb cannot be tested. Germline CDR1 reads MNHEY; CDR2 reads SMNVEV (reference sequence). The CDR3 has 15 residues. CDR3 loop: CASSPTTGANNEQFF.

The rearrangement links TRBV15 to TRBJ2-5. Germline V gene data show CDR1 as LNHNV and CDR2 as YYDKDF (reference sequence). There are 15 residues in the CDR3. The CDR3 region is CATSRTRHIQETQYF.

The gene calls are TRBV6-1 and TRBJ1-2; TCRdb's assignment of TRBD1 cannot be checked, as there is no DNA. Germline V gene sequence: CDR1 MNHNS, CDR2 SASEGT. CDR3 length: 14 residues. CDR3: CASSETHSTGGYTF.